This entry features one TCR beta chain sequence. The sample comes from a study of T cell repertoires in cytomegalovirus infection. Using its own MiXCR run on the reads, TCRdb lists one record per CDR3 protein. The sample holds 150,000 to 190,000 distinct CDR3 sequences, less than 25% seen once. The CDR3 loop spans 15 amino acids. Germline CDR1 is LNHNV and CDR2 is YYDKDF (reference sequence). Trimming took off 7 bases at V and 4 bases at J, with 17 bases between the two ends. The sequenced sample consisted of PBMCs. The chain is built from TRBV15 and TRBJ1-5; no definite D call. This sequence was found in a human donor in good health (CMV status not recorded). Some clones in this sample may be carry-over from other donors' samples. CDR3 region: CATTKERRGNQPQHF. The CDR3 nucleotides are TGTGCCACCACCAAGGAACGGCGAGGTAATCAGCCCCAGCATTTT.